Shown below are 15 T cell receptor beta chains from a single sample sequenced in a study of control samples from healthy donors and cancer patients (dated by TCRdb to between 2020 and 2021). To prepare the library, the immunoSEQ multiplex PCR assay was applied. TCRdb took this table from immuneACCESS and kept in-frame rearrangements with V and J called. Such tables lack part of the clones; where checked against another copy, unresolved V genes explain under half of the gap, and the rest is unexplained. The sample contains 200,000 or so clones, roughly 94% of them found a single time. Clones ranked in the top ten supply approximately 1.6% of the sample. Specimen: blood. Receptor source: a man aged 45-65 years in good health.

The V and J genes are TRBV3-1 (or the pseudogene TRBV3-2) and TRBJ1-1; D gene ambiguous. V was cut by 6 bases and J by 1 base, with 6 bases left in between. Germline values: CDR1 LGHDT, CDR2 YNNKEL (reference sequence). There are 12 residues in the CDR3. The CDR3 sequence is CASRTANTEAFF. CDR3 DNA: TGTGCCAGCAGGACCGCGAACACTGAAGCTTTCTTT.

The chain links TRBV6-5 to TRBJ2-5, with D possibly being TRBD2 (6 bases). Germline CDR1 reads MNHEY; CDR2 reads SVGAGI. Trimming stripped 6 bases from V and 5 bases from J, with 16 bases between. The CDR3 is 14 amino acids. The CDR3 protein is CASRRLGGTETQYF. In DNA form, the CDR3 reads TGTGCCAGCAGAAGACTAGGAGGGACGGAGACCCAGTACTTC.

The chain is built from TRBV6-5 and TRBJ1-1; D possibly corresponds to TRBD1 (6 bases). The CDR3 is made up of 13 amino acids. The germline V gene encodes CDR1 MNHEY and CDR2 SVGAGI. Trimming cost V 6 bases and J 2 bases, with 10 bases left between them. CDR3 region: CASRIQGNTEAFF. The CDR3 DNA reads as TGTGCCAGCAGGATACAGGGAAACACTGAAGCTTTCTTT.

The chain joins TRBV7-6 to TRBJ1-3; no reliable D call. With 4 bases removed from V and 1 base from J, the gap between germline ends came to 17 bases. The CDR3 consists of 17 residues. The germline gives CDR1 SGHVS, CDR2 FNYEAQ. CDR3 region: CASSYGNTRTSGNTIYF. CDR3 coding DNA: TGTGCCAGCAGCTACGGGAACACACGCACTTCTGGAAACACCATATATTTT.

V is TRBV19 and J is TRBJ2-6, with unresolved D. The germline gives CDR1 LNHDA, CDR2 SQIVND (reference sequence). The V gene lost 7 bases and the J gene lost 2 bases, with 6 bases spanning the gap. The CDR3 consists of 13 residues. The CDR3 region has the DNA TGTGCCAGTAACCGTGCTGGGGCCAACGTCCTGACTTTC. Translating it yields CASNRAGANVLTF.

The chain joins TRBV6-1 to TRBJ2-1; TRBD2 aligns across 7 bases. The CDR3 totals 15 residues. The ends lost 0 bases at V and 4 bases at J; junction bases unmatched: 3. CDR1 and CDR2 (germline): MNHNS, SASEGT. CDR3 in amino acids: CASSEAGGNYNEQFF. CDR3 in DNA: TGTGCCAGCAGTGAAGCGGGGGGGAATTACAATGAGCAGTTCTTC.

The chain has TRBV5-1 and TRBJ2-1; TRBD2 matches 8 bases. Unmatched junction bases numbered 9, after V lost 5 bases and J lost 14 bases. The germline V gene has CDR1 SGHRS and CDR2 YFSETQ. The CDR3 sequence is 12 residues long. The DNA of the CDR3 is TGCGCCAGCAGTCCGGGAGGGTGGGAGGAGTTCTTC. Protein sequence: CASSPGGWEEFF.

The chain carries TRBV19 and TRBJ2-5, with 8 bases that match TRBD2. Germline V gives CDR1 LNHDA, CDR2 SQIVND (reference sequence). Losses at the gene ends were 5 bases for V and 4 bases for J; bases not matched to a gene: 3. The CDR3 extends over 13 amino acids. CDR3 in DNA: TGTGCCAGTAGTGGTCTAGCGGGAGAGACCCAGTACTTC. Protein sequence: CASSGLAGETQYF.

The genes are TRBV7-9 and TRBJ2-1; D may be TRBD2 (5 bases). V lost 2 bases to trimming and J lost 0 bases, with 14 bases between them. The CDR3 runs 17 residues. CDR1 and CDR2 (germline): SEHNR, FQNEAQ (reference sequence). The CDR3, as DNA: TGTGCCAGCAGCTTAATTCTAGGGCGGGTCTCCTACAATGAGCAGTTCTTC. It specifies CASSLILGRVSYNEQFF. Complete variable domain (other parts from reference TRBV7-9 and TRBJ2-1): DTGVSQNPRHKITKRGQNVTFRCDPISEHNRLYWYRQTLGQGPEFLTYFQNEAQLEKSRLLSDRFSAERPKGSFSTLEIQRTEQGDSAMYLCASSLILGRVSYNEQFFGPGTRLTVL.

The chain combines TRBV7-2 with TRBJ2-2, with D tentatively TRBD2 (5 bases). CDR1 and CDR2 (germline): SGHTA, FQGNSA. The germline V and J ends were trimmed by 0 bases and 6 bases, with 11 bases remaining between them. This CDR3 is 15 amino acids long. The CDR3 sequence is CASSLAIWGAGELFF. In DNA, the CDR3 is TGTGCCAGCAGCTTAGCGATCTGGGGAGCCGGGGAGCTGTTTTTT.

The V call is TRBV7-2, the J call TRBJ2-1; 9 bases map to TRBD2. The CDR3 runs 19 residues. Germline V gene sequence: CDR1 SGHTA, CDR2 FQGNSA. The ends lost 10 bases at V and 8 bases at J; junction bases unmatched: 27. The CDR3 here is CATSPKTPPASGDWDEQFF. DNA of the CDR3: TGTGCCACCTCTCCTAAAACCCCCCCGGCTAGCGGGGACTGGGATGAGCAGTTCTTC.

The J gene is TRBJ1-5, the V gene TRBV6-1; D is ambiguous. V lost 3 bases and J lost 0, with 12 bases in between. The CDR3 has 16 amino acids. Germline-derived CDR1 and CDR2 are MNHNS and SASEGT. The CDR3 region has the DNA TGTGCCAGCAGTGACCTGCCGGGTTTTAGCAATCAGCCCCAGCATTTT. Its translation is CASSDLPGFSNQPQHF.

This clone occurred a few times. The chain carries TRBV5-1 and TRBJ2-5; D could derive from TRBD1 or TRBD2 (5 bases each). The CDR3 has 14 residues. Per germline, CDR1 SGHRS and CDR2 YFSETQ. Between the trimmed V and J ends, which lost 0 bases and 5 bases, there was a span of 11 bases. The CDR3 nucleotides are TGCGCCAGCAGCTTGGATCGAGAGGGGGAGACCCAGTACTTC. Protein product: CASSLDREGETQYF. Full variable domain (missing parts from reference TRBV5-1 and TRBJ2-5): KAGVTQTPRYLIKTRGQQVTLSCSPISGHRSVSWYQQTPGQGLQFLFEYFSETQRNKGNFPGRFSGRQFSNSRSEMNVSTLELGDSALYLCASSLDREGETQYFGPGTRLLVL.

This chain uses TRBV18 with TRBJ1-3, with D uncertain. Germline lookup yields CDR1 KGHSH and CDR2 LQKENI. Trimming cost V 0 bases and J 2 bases, with 8 bases left between them. This CDR3 region has 15 residues. This CDR3 is CASSPPGPAGNTIYF. CDR3 in DNA: TGTGCCAGCTCACCACCCGGGCCGGCTGGAAACACCATATATTTT.

The chain has TRBV7-2 and TRBJ2-5, with D possibly TRBD2 on 6 matching bases. The CDR3 extends over 15 amino acids. The V and J ends lost 2 bases and 0 bases respectively, with 10 bases between them. Germline assignment: CDR1 SGHTA and CDR2 FQGNSA. The CDR3 spells CASSLRGRNQETQYF. CDR3 DNA: TGTGCCAGCAGCTTACGAGGGAGGAACCAAGAGACCCAGTACTTC.